This entry features one TCR beta chain sequence. Source study methods: Amplification with reference gene primers provided the estimates of nucleated cell counts. This table comes from immunoSEQ multiplex PCR, and its TCRdb copy is limited to in-frame clones, with some not included. V, J and clone size derive from that table, while D and trimming were established from the DNA sequence. The table includes over 200,000 clones, around four fifths detected once. This entry comes from a study of blood T cell repertoires in COVID-19. Study-wide context: The United States, Italy and Spain provided the acute and convalescent COVID-19 samples. PBMCs, B-cell-depleted T cells, or T cells provided the cDNA or gDNA that made up the material.

Deletions cut 4 bases from V and 1 base from J, with 8 bases between. The V gene's germline CDR1 is GTSNPN and CDR2 SVGIG (reference sequence). This CDR3 is 13 amino acids long. The material sequenced was peripheral blood. The chain combines TRBV30 with TRBJ1-3; the D is unclear. The receptor was derived from a man aged 80 or over with acute or convalescent COVID-19. CDR3 in amino acids: CAWIVKSGNTIYF. The CDR3 nucleotides read TGTGCCTGGATCGTAAAATCTGGAAACACCATATATTTT.